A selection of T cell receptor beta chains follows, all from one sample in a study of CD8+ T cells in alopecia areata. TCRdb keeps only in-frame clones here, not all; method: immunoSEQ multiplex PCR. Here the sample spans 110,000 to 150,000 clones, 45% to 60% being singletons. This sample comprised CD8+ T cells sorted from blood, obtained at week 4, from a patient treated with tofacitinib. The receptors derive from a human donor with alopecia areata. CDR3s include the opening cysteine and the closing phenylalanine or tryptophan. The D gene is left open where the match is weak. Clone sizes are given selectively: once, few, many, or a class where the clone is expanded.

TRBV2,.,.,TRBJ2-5,CASSGSGSIETQYF,TGTGCCAGCAGTGGGTCAGGATCGATAGAGACCCAGTACTTC
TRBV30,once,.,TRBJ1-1,CAYLHLANTEAFF,TGTGCCTACTTACACCTGGCGAACACTGAAGCTTTCTTT
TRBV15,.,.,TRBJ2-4,CATSRVGPVQYF,TGTGCCACCAGCAGAGTCGGGCCAGTTCAGTACTTC
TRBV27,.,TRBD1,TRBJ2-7,CASRGWTGHYEQYF,TGTGCCAGCAGGGGTTGGACAGGGCACTACGAGCAGTACTTC
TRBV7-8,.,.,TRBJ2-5,CASSLVRIQETQYF,TGTGCCAGCAGCTTAGTCAGGATCCAAGAGACCCAGTACTTC
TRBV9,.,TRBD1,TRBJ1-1,CASSESPGQGNTEAFF,TGTGCCAGCAGCGAATCACCGGGACAGGGGAACACTGAAGCTTTCTTT
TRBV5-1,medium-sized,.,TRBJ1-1,CASSLVGSDTEAFF,TGCGCCAGCAGCTTGGTTGGATCTGACACTGAAGCTTTCTTT
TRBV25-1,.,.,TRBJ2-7,CASSAGKGEQYF,TGTGCCAGCAGTGCGGGGAAGGGCGAGCAGTACTTC
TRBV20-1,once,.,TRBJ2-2,CSATGDGELFF,TGCAGTGCCACCGGGGACGGGGAGCTGTTTTTT
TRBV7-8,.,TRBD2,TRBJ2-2,CASIHGRRGLNTGELFF,TGTGCCAGCATCCACGGTCGGCGGGGGTTGAACACCGGGGAGCTGTTTTTT
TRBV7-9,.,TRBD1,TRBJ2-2,CASSFQPGQGGTGELFF,TGTGCCAGCAGCTTCCAGCCGGGACAGGGCGGCACCGGGGAGCTGTTTTTT
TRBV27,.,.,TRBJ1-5,CASSLRGPRQPQHF,TGTGCCAGCAGTTTACGAGGCCCGCGTCAGCCCCAGCATTTT
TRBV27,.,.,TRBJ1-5,CASSLGGQSNQPQHF,TGTGCCAGCAGTTTGGGCGGACAAAGCAATCAGCCCCAGCATTTT
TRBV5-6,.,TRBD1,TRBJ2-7,CASSPRQGPYAEQYF,TGTGCCAGCAGCCCCAGACAGGGGCCCTATGCCGAGCAGTACTTC
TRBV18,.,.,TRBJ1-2,CASSPRVSYGYTF,TGTGCCAGCTCACCACGGGTTTCGTATGGCTACACCTTC
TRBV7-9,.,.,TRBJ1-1,CASSLVGTPNTEAFF,TGTGCCAGCAGCTTAGTCGGGACACCGAACACTGAAGCTTTCTTT
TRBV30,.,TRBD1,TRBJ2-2,CAWSVLGQGDTGELFF,TGTGCCTGGAGTGTACTCGGACAGGGGGACACCGGGGAGCTGTTTTTT
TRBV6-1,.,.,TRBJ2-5,CASSEPGETQYF,TGTGCCAGCAGTGAGCCGGGAGAGACCCAGTACTTC
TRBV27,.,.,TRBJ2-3,CASSQEQGWADTQYF,TGTGCCAGCAGTCAGGAACAGGGATGGGCAGATACGCAGTATTTT
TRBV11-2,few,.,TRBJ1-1,CASSLMGNTEAFF,TGTGCCAGCAGCTTAATGGGGAACACTGAAGCTTTCTTT
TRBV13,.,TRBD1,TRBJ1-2,CASSYRTGRNGYTF,TGTGCCAGCAGCTATCGGACAGGGAGGAATGGCTACACCTTC
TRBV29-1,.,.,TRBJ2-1,CSVHPAGRDEQFF,TGCAGCGTTCACCCCGCGGGACGGGATGAGCAGTTCTTC
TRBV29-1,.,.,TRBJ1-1,CSVGAGEVNTEAFF,TGCAGCGTTGGAGCGGGGGAGGTGAACACTGAAGCTTTCTTT
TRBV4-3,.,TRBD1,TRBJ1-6,CASSQDAIQGLNSPLHF,TGCGCCAGCAGCCAAGACGCAATACAGGGGCTAAATTCACCCCTCCACTTT
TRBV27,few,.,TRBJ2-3,CASSPQGELTDTQYF,TGTGCCAGCAGCCCTCAGGGTGAACTCACAGATACGCAGTATTTT
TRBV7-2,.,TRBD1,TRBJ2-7,CASSSGQGAIYEQYF,TGTGCCAGCAGCTCCGGGCAGGGGGCGATCTACGAGCAGTACTTC
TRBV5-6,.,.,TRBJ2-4,CASSLFGKNIQYF,TGTGCCAGCAGCTTGTTCGGCAAAAACATTCAGTACTTC
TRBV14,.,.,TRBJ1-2,CASSHWQGYGYTF,TGTGCCAGCAGCCACTGGCAGGGCTATGGCTACACCTTC
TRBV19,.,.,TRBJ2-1,CASNGGTWNEQFF,TGTGCCAGTAACGGAGGGACGTGGAATGAGCAGTTCTTC
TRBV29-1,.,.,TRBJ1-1,CSVEDEQVGAFF,TGCAGCGTTGAAGATGAACAGGTGGGCGCTTTCTTT
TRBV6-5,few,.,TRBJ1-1,CASSYSEGTEAFF,TGTGCCAGCAGTTACTCGGAGGGGACTGAAGCTTTCTTT
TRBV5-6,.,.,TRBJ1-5,CASSLGNQPQHF,TGTGCCAGCAGCTTGGGGAATCAGCCCCAGCATTTT
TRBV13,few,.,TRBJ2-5,CASSLSEETQYF,TGTGCCAGCAGCCTGTCGGAGGAGACCCAGTACTTC